This T cell receptor beta chain was captured by sequencing in a study of cytomegalovirus exposure and HLA in healthy donors. PCR employed 60 Vbeta and 13 Jbeta primers. Clones were sequenced by immunoSEQ multiplex PCR, and TCRdb holds only the in-frame ones, with some missing. Found here are about 160,000 clones, around 78% of them singletons; the top ten hold approximately 1.5%. Looked up from germline, CDR1 is WNHNN and CDR2 is SYGVQD (reference sequence). Trimming cost V 3 bases and J 6 bases; bases outside gene matches: 8. The CDR3 has 15 residues. The sequence was obtained from a man in his forties in good health and CMV-seronegative. The chain uses TRBV10-1 and TRBJ1-5, with 7 bases fitting TRBD1. The specimen sequenced was PBMCs. The CDR3 loop reads CASSDRTRDSQPQHF. In nucleotides, the CDR3 is TGCGCCAGCAGTGATCGGACAAGGGACAGTCAGCCCCAGCATTTT.